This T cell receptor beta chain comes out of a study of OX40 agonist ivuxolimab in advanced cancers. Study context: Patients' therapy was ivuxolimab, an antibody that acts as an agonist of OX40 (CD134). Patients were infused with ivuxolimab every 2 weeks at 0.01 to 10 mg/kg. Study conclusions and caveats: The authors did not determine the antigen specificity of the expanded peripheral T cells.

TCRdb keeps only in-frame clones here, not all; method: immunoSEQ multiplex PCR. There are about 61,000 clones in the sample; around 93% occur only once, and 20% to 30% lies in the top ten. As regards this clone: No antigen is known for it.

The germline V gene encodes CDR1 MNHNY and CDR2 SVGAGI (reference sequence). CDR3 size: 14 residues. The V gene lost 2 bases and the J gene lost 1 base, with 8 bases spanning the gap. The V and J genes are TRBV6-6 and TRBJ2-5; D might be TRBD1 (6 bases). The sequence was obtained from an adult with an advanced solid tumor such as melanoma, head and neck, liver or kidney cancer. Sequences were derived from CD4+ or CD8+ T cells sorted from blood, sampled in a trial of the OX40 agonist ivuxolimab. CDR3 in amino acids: CASSYHRVQETQYF. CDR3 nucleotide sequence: TGTGCCAGCAGTTACCACAGGGTCCAAGAGACCCAGTACTTC.